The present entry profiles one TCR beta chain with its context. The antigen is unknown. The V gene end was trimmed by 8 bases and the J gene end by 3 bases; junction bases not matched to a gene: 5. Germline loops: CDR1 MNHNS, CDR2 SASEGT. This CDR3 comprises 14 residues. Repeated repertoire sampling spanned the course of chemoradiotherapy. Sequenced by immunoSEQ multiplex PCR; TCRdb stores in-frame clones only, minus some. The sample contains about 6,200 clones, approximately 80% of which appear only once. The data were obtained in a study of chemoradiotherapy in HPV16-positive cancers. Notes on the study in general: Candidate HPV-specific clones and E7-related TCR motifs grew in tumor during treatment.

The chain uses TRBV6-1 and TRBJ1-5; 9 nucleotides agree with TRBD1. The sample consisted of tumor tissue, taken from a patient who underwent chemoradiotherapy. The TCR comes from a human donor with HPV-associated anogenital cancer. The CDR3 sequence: CASSQGANNQPQHF. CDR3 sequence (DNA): TGTGCCAGCTCACAGGGGGCGAACAATCAGCCCCAGCATTTT.